The 13 T cell receptor beta chains below come from one sample, sequenced in a study of radiotherapy plus CTLA-4 blockade in lung cancer. The table came from immunoSEQ multiplex PCR; TCRdb's copy has only in-frame clones and leaves some out. The data contain around 78,000 clones, about four fifths of them singletons. The sample consisted of peripheral blood, taken from a patient treated with radiotherapy plus ipilimumab. The receptors were gathered from a human donor with non-small cell lung cancer who had a partial response to radiotherapy plus ipilimumab. Some clones in this sample may be carry-over from other donors' samples.

The rearrangement links TRBV2 to TRBJ1-2, with D unresolved. Between the trimmed V and J ends, which lost 1 base and 1 base, there was a span of 7 bases. Germline-derived CDR1 and CDR2 are SNHLY and FYNNEI. This CDR3 comprises 14 residues. As DNA, the CDR3 is TGTGCCAGCAGTGAAGGGGCTCATAACTATGGCTACACCTTC. This codes for CASSEGAHNYGYTF.

This clone was picked up one time. V is TRBV5-4 and J is TRBJ2-5, with TRBD1 matching 8 bases. V trimming: 1 base; J trimming: 8 bases; junction bases outside the gene matches: 13. The CDR3 consists of 16 residues. Germline CDR1 is SGHNT and CDR2 is YYREEE (reference sequence). In DNA, the CDR3 is TGTGCCAGCAGCTTGATCGGGGTTAGTCAGGGGGCCACCCAGTACTTC. Protein product: CASSLIGVSQGATQYF.

The genes are TRBV2 and TRBJ2-5; D perhaps matches TRBD2 (7 bases). V was cut by 0 bases and J by 2 bases, with 13 bases left in between. Germline V gene data show CDR1 as SNHLY and CDR2 as FYNNEI. The CDR3 extends over 16 amino acids. The CDR3 sequence is CASSEASGTLQETQYF. The CDR3, as DNA: TGTGCCAGCAGTGAAGCAAGCGGGACACTTCAAGAGACCCAGTACTTC.

The chain is built from TRBV5-1 and TRBJ2-2, with 7 bases that match TRBD2. J was trimmed by 0 bases and V by 5 bases; bases with no gene match: 7. CDR1 SGHRS and CDR2 YFSETQ come from the germline V gene. The CDR3 is 16 amino acids. CDR3 protein: CASSPLGLANTGELFF. The CDR3 region has the DNA TGCGCCAGCAGTCCGCTCGGACTAGCGAACACCGGGGAGCTGTTTTTT.

The chain uses TRBV18 and TRBJ1-4, with 8 bases lining up with TRBD1. Unmatched junction bases numbered 5, after V lost 6 bases and J lost 8 bases. The V gene's germline CDR1 is KGHSH and CDR2 LQKENI. This CDR3 region has 13 residues. CDR3 amino acids: CASSRGQEEKLFF. Written as DNA, the CDR3 is TGTGCCAGCTCTAGGGGACAGGAAGAAAAACTGTTTTTT.

The chain joins TRBV18 to TRBJ1-2; the match to TRBD1 covers 7 bases. Germline loops: CDR1 KGHSH, CDR2 LQKENI. The CDR3 runs to 15 residues. With V trimmed by 6 bases and J by 3 bases, 10 bases remained unmatched. As DNA, the CDR3 is TGTGCCAGCTCCCAACAACAGGGGCCCGACTATGGCTACACCTTC. Translating it yields CASSQQQGPDYGYTF. Full variable domain (rest looked up from reference TRBV18 and TRBJ1-2): NAGVMQNPRHLVRRRGQEARLRCSPMKGHSHVYWYRQLPEEGLKFMVYLQKENIIDESGMPKERFSAEFPKEGPSILRIQQVVRGDSAAYFCASSQQQGPDYGYTFGSGTRLTVV.

This clone was picked up a small number of times. Since a far larger clone is one base different, this is likely a read error. The chain uses TRBV29-1 and TRBJ2-5; TRBD1 aligns across 7 bases. The CDR3 has 13 residues. With V trimmed by 5 bases and J by 5 bases, 8 bases remained unmatched. The germline CDR1 and CDR2 sequences are SQVTM and ANQGSEA. The CDR3 reads CSVPTGATETQYF. CDR3 DNA sequence: TGCAGCGTTCCCACAGGGGCCACGGAGACCCAGTACTTC. The variable domain in full, with the rest retrieved from reference TRBV29-1 and TRBJ2-5, is SAVISQKPSRDICQRGTSLTIQCQVDSQVTMMFWYRQQPGQSLTLIATANQGSEATYESGFVIDKFPISRPNLTFSTLTVSNMSPEDSSIYLCSVPTGATETQYFGPGTRLLVL.

This sequence joins TRBV7-8 and TRBJ2-3; maybe TRBD2 (5 bases). V dropped 6 bases and J dropped 5 bases, with 15 bases sitting between them. Germline CDR1 and CDR2: SGHVS and FQNEAQ. The CDR3 length is 14 residues. CDR3 residues: CASRRDLGKDTQYF. As DNA, the CDR3 is TGTGCCAGCAGGAGGGATTTGGGAAAAGATACGCAGTATTTT.

The chain carries TRBV7-9 and TRBJ2-7, with D unclear. The CDR3 is 12 amino acids. Trimming cost V 5 bases and J 5 bases, with 10 bases left between them. Germline assignment: CDR1 SEHNR and CDR2 FQNEAQ (reference sequence). Here the CDR3 reads CASSPGWDEQYF. The CDR3 region has the DNA TGTGCCAGCAGCCCCGGGTGGGACGAGCAGTACTTC. Full variable domain (outside the CDR3, taken from reference TRBV7-9 and TRBJ2-7): DTGVSQNPRHKITKRGQNVTFRCDPISEHNRLYWYRQTLGQGPEFLTYFQNEAQLEKSRLLSDRFSAERPKGSFSTLEIQRTEQGDSAMYLCASSPGWDEQYFGPGTRLTVT.

The chain employs TRBV5-1 and TRBJ2-1; D may be TRBD2 (5 bases). This CDR3 region has 15 residues. The germline V gene encodes CDR1 SGHRS and CDR2 YFSETQ. V was shortened by 3 bases and J by 0 bases, with 10 bases between the two germline ends. In DNA form, the CDR3 reads TGCGCCAGCAGCTCGGACTCGCCCTCCTACAATGAGCAGTTCTTC. Translating gives CASSSDSPSYNEQFF.

This chain joins TRBV6-5 and TRBJ1-1, with D perhaps matching TRBD1 (6 bases). The CDR3 length is 14 residues. Germline CDR1 reads MNHEY; CDR2 reads SVGAGI. Trimming removed 7 bases from V and 5 bases from J, with 17 bases in between. The CDR3 coding sequence is TGTGCCAGCACCAAAGCAGGGGCAGGGACTGAAGCTTTCTTT. Translation gives CASTKAGAGTEAFF.

The chain links TRBV6-5 to TRBJ1-2; TRBD1 aligns across 7 bases. Trimming at V came to 6 bases and at J to 4 bases, leaving 5 bases not matched to a gene. CDR1 is MNHEY and CDR2 is SVGAGI in the germline V gene. The length of the CDR3 is 13 residues. CDR3 protein: CASREGGGYGYTF. In DNA, the CDR3 is TGTGCCAGCAGAGAAGGGGGCGGCTATGGCTACACCTTC.

The genes are TRBV6-5 and TRBJ1-2, with 9 nucleotides matching TRBD1. Germline CDR1 reads MNHEY; CDR2 reads SVGAGI. Trimming cost V 4 bases and J 4 bases; bases outside gene matches: 4. This CDR3 has 14 residues. CDR3 bases: TGTGCCAGCAGTTGGGACAGGGCGACCTATGGCTACACCTTC. Amino acids: CASSWDRATYGYTF.